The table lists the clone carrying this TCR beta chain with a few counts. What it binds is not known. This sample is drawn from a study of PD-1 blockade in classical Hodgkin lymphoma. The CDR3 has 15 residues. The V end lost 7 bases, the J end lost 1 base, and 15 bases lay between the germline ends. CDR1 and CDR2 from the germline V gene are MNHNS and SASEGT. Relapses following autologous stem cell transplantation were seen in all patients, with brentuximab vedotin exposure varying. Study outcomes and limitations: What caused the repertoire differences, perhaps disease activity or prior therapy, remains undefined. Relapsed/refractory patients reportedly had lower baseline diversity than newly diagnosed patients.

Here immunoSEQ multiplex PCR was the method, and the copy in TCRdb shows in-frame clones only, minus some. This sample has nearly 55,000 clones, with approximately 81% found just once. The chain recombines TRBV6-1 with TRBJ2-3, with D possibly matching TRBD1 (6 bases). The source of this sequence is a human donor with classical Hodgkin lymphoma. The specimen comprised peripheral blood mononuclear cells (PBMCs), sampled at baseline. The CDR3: CASTARTAGTDTQYF. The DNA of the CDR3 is TGTGCCAGCACCGCCCGGACAGCAGGCACAGATACGCAGTATTTT.